One sample yielded the 10 T cell receptor beta chains listed below, sequenced in a study of T-cell reconstitution after alpha-beta-depleted transplantation in children. For TCRbeta, the library was prepared with unique molecular identifiers. Each CDR3 protein gets one entry after TCRdb re-called the PCR reads with MiXCR. The table shows roughly 670,000 distinct CDR3 sequences, with around 13% occurring only once. The sequenced sample was PBMCs, obtained before TCRalphabeta/CD19-depleted stem cell transplant. These receptors originate from a girl aged 2-10 years with congenital amegakaryocytic thrombocytopenia, due to receive a stem cell transplant.

A few counts support this clonotype. The CDR3 loop reads CSARDRGRVADTQYF. The CDR3 coding sequence is TGCAGTGCTAGAGATCGCGGGAGGGTTGCAGATACGCAGTATTTT. The V and J genes are TRBV20-1 and TRBJ2-3, with TRBD2 matching 9 bases. V was pared by 0 bases and J by 4 bases, with 5 bases of the junction left unmatched. The V gene's germline CDR1 is DFQATT and CDR2 SNEGSKA (reference sequence). There are 15 residues in the CDR3.

Many counts were recorded for this clonotype. This chain joins TRBV5-1 and TRBJ2-5, with D possibly matching TRBD1 (6 bases). The V end lost 3 bases, the J end lost 1 base, and 13 bases lay between the germline ends. Germline V CDR1 and CDR2: SGHRS, YFSETQ. CDR3 length: 15 amino acids. CDR3 sequence: CASSWDRDTQETQYF. CDR3 DNA: TGCGCCAGCAGCTGGGACCGGGACACCCAAGAGACCCAGTACTTC.

This clonotype was observed at least ten times. The chain couples TRBV6-1 to TRBJ2-7; TRBD2 matches at 10 bases. The germline gives CDR1 MNHNS, CDR2 SASEGT. V lost 6 bases, J lost 4 bases, and 6 bases stayed unmatched. The CDR3 is 14 residues long. CDR3 in amino acids: CASRSSGSKYEQYF. CDR3 nucleotide sequence: TGTGCCAGCAGGTCTAGCGGGAGTAAGTACGAGCAGTACTTC.

This clonotype occurred many times. This chain connects TRBV5-1 to TRBJ1-3; unclear D gene. From germline, CDR1 is SGHRS and CDR2 YFSETQ. V gave up 0 bases and J gave up 2 bases, with 9 bases separating them. This CDR3 is 15 amino acids long. The CDR3, as DNA: TGCGCCAGCAGCTTGGACAGAGTTACTGGAAACACCATATATTTT. It codes for CASSLDRVTGNTIYF.

V usage is TRBV5-5 and J usage is TRBJ2-3, with unresolved D. This CDR3 has 14 residues. V lost 4 bases to trimming and J lost 6 bases, with 15 bases between them. Germline V gene sequence: CDR1 SGHKS, CDR2 YYEKEE (reference sequence). The DNA for the CDR3 is TGTGCCAGCAGCCTGGAAGGAGTAGGCGATACGCAGTATTTT. Translation gives CASSLEGVGDTQYF.

The chain is built from TRBV15 and TRBJ2-5; either TRBD1 or TRBD2 may fit D (5 bases each). Trimming removed 4 bases at V and 3 bases at J, with 33 bases between. Per germline, CDR1 LNHNV and CDR2 YYDKDF (reference sequence). The CDR3 is 21 amino acids. The DNA for the CDR3 is TGTGCCACCAGCATTGGACTCGATGGTGAGGGGCCGGCCATTAGAAAAGAGACCCAGTACTTC. This encodes CATSIGLDGEGPAIRKETQYF.

This clonotype was counted a few times. The CDR3 nucleotides are TGCGCCAGCAGCTCGGAGGTTGGTCCAACATCGGACTCTGAAGCTTTCTTT. Encoded protein: CASSSEVGPTSDSEAFF. This chain uses TRBV5-1 with TRBJ1-1; D is unclear. This CDR3 contains 17 residues. Germline V gives CDR1 SGHRS, CDR2 YFSETQ. V lost 3 bases, J lost 6 bases, and 24 bases lay in between.

This clonotype was counted ten times or more. The chain has TRBV27 and TRBJ1-6; the D is unclear. The CDR3 covers 14 residues. Germline V CDR1 and CDR2: MNHEY, SMNVEV (reference sequence). V was cut by 3 bases and J by 9 bases, with 12 bases left in between. CDR3 in amino acids: CASSFPFEGSPLHF. The CDR3 bases are TGTGCCAGCAGTTTCCCCTTTGAGGGTTCACCCCTCCACTTT.

The gene calls are TRBV12-3 or TRBV12-4 and TRBJ2-2; D gene uncertain. There are 16 residues in the CDR3. Trimming removed 0 bases from V and 1 base from J, with 9 bases in between. The DNA of the CDR3 is TGTGCCAGCAGTTTAGCCGGGCGACGGAACACCGGGGAGCTGTTTTTT. This gives the protein CASSLAGRRNTGELFF.

This clonotype was detected only a few times. The gene calls are TRBV5-1 and TRBJ1-5, with D possibly matching TRBD1 (5 bases). The V gene lost 0 bases and the J gene lost 9 bases, with 13 bases spanning the gap. There are 14 residues in the CDR3. Germline lookup yields CDR1 SGHRS and CDR2 YFSETQ. The CDR3 reads CASSLGQGVWPQHF. DNA for the CDR3: TGCGCCAGCAGCTTGGGTCAGGGAGTTTGGCCCCAGCATTTT.